These T cell receptor beta chains were read from a single sample in a study of T cell responses to AZD1222 COVID-19 vaccine. The method was immunoSEQ multiplex PCR; TCRdb's version includes in-frame clones alone and lacks a portion of them. The repertoire consists of around 120,000 clones, with approximately 90% occurring once and the leading ten covering roughly 10%. The sequencing here drew on peripheral blood, taken on day 0 of MenACWY control vaccination. The receptors stem from an adult in good health. Both conserved end residues are part of each CDR3. A D gene is named only where the DNA matches it firmly. Clone size is not always given. Where it is, it says once, few, many or a class for expanded clones.

DNA: TGCAGCGTAACAGGGGTTGGCACAGATACGCAGTATTTT
CDR3: CSVTGVGTDTQYF
V: TRBV29-1
size: .
J: TRBJ2-3
D: TRBD1

DNA: TGTGCCAGCAGCTTCCGGCCGAATGAGCAGTTCTTC
CDR3: CASSFRPNEQFF
V: TRBV11-3
size: .
J: TRBJ2-1
D: .

DNA: TGCGCCAGCAGCCAAGACCCACGAGGGGCGCAAACCTCTGGGGCCAACGTCCTGACTTTC
CDR3: CASSQDPRGAQTSGANVLTF
V: TRBV4-3
size: few
J: TRBJ2-6
D: .

DNA: TGTGCCAGCAGACGGGGACTAGCGGGAGTGGGGTTCGCGTACGAGCAGTACTTC
CDR3: CASRRGLAGVGFAYEQYF
V: TRBV7-8
size: .
J: TRBJ2-7
D: TRBD2

DNA: TGTGCCAGCAGCCCGGGACAGGGGAGGACCGGGGAGCTGTTTTTT
CDR3: CASSPGQGRTGELFF
V: TRBV7-9
size: .
J: TRBJ2-2
D: TRBD1

DNA: TGTGCCAGCAGCTTCGCGACAGATACGCAGTATTTT
CDR3: CASSFATDTQYF
V: TRBV7-9
size: once
J: TRBJ2-3
D: .

DNA: TGTGCCAGCAGCTTTTCAGAGGGTGGGCCGTTCTTC
CDR3: CASSFSEGGPFF
V: TRBV11-2
size: .
J: TRBJ2-1
D: .

DNA: TGTGCCAGTAGTATAGCCGGAGACTACGAGCAGTACTTC
CDR3: CASSIAGDYEQYF
V: TRBV19
size: .
J: TRBJ2-7
D: .

DNA: TGTGCCAGCAGCGCCCCCGGGGAGCTGTTTTTT
CDR3: CASSAPGELFF
V: TRBV7-2
size: .
J: TRBJ2-2
D: .

DNA: TGTGCCAGCAGCCAAGATCCCAGTTCTGGAAACACCATATATTTT
CDR3: CASSQDPSSGNTIYF
V: TRBV3-1/TRBV3-2
size: .
J: TRBJ1-3
D: .

DNA: TGTGCCAGCAGCTTAGATGGCGGACGCGAACCACGCCAGCATTTT
CDR3: CASSLDGGREPRQHF
V: TRBV11-2
size: .
J: TRBJ1-5
D: .

DNA: TGTGCCAGCAGTCCCGCCGGGTCAGCGGGAGACTACGAGCAGTACTTC
CDR3: CASSPAGSAGDYEQYF
V: TRBV27
size: .
J: TRBJ2-7
D: TRBD2

DNA: TGTGCCAGCAGTGAAGCGGCGAATTCTAACTATGGCTACACCTTC
CDR3: CASSEAANSNYGYTF
V: TRBV6-1
size: .
J: TRBJ1-2
D: .

DNA: TGTGCCAGTAGCTTTATTAGCGGGAGGGCCGGAAATGAGCAGTTCTTC
CDR3: CASSFISGRAGNEQFF
V: TRBV19
size: .
J: TRBJ2-1
D: TRBD2

DNA: TGTGCCAGCAGCTCTAGTAACCTCTACGAGCAGTACTTC
CDR3: CASSSSNLYEQYF
V: TRBV7-9
size: .
J: TRBJ2-7
D: .

DNA: TGTGCCAGCAGCCAGGGCGGTTTCACCTCAGACGAGCAGTACTTC
CDR3: CASSQGGFTSDEQYF
V: TRBV11-2
size: .
J: TRBJ2-7
D: .

DNA: TGTGCCAGCAAAGGGGGAGACGGGGAGTATGGCTACACCTTC
CDR3: CASKGGDGEYGYTF
V: TRBV7-9
size: .
J: TRBJ1-2
D: .

DNA: TGTGCCAGTAGTACCCGGACGCAGGTGAGCTCCTACGAGCAGTACTTC
CDR3: CASSTRTQVSSYEQYF
V: TRBV19
size: once
J: TRBJ2-7
D: .

DNA: TGTGCCTGGAGATTGACCGTATTGGGGATCCCCAACACTGAAGCTTTCTTT
CDR3: CAWRLTVLGIPNTEAFF
V: TRBV30
size: .
J: TRBJ1-1
D: .

DNA: TGTGCCAGCACTACCGGACCGGGTGGCAATCAGCCCCAGCATTTT
CDR3: CASTTGPGGNQPQHF
V: TRBV6-5
size: .
J: TRBJ1-5
D: .

DNA: TGTGCCAGCAGCGTAGGTGGACAGGGCGCTGAAGCTTTCTTT
CDR3: CASSVGGQGAEAFF
V: TRBV9
size: .
J: TRBJ1-1
D: TRBD1

DNA: TGTGCCAGCAGTTTGGACAGGGGGCGGGTTACGCAGTATTTT
CDR3: CASSLDRGRVTQYF
V: TRBV27
size: .
J: TRBJ2-3
D: TRBD1

DNA: TGTGCCAGCAGTGACATCTACGCCGGGAATGAAAAACTGTTTTTT
CDR3: CASSDIYAGNEKLFF
V: TRBV6-1
size: .
J: TRBJ1-4
D: .

DNA: TGTGCCAGCAGTTCCCCAGGGGGGGGAGCTGGAAACACCATATATTTT
CDR3: CASSSPGGGAGNTIYF
V: TRBV28
size: .
J: TRBJ1-3
D: TRBD1

DNA: TGTGCCAGCAGTAGACTAGCGGGACCGTACGAGCAGTACTTC
CDR3: CASSRLAGPYEQYF
V: TRBV6-2/TRBV6-3
size: .
J: TRBJ2-7
D: TRBD2

DNA: TGTGCCAGCAGCTCGGGACACACCAACACTGAAGCTTTCTTT
CDR3: CASSSGHTNTEAFF
V: TRBV6-5
size: few
J: TRBJ1-1
D: .

DNA: TGTGCCAGCAGCCAGGGGGGGCTCTACAACTATGGCTACACCTTC
CDR3: CASSQGGLYNYGYTF
V: TRBV5-4
size: .
J: TRBJ1-2
D: TRBD1

DNA: TGTGCCAGCAGCCTACCCCTTTTGAATGAGCAGTTCTTC
CDR3: CASSLPLLNEQFF
V: TRBV11-3
size: once
J: TRBJ2-1
D: .

DNA: TGTGCCGCTTCACTCGACAGGGTCCTTGGTCAGCCCCAGCATTTT
CDR3: CAASLDRVLGQPQHF
V: TRBV30
size: .
J: TRBJ1-5
D: TRBD1

DNA: TGCGCCAGCAGACGCGGGGTGGGACTAGCGGGGGATACCTACGAGCAGTACTTC
CDR3: CASRRGVGLAGDTYEQYF
V: TRBV10-2
size: .
J: TRBJ2-7
D: TRBD2

DNA: TGTGCCTGTAAAAACAGGGGGCAAAACATTCAGTACTTC
CDR3: CACKNRGQNIQYF
V: TRBV30
size: once
J: TRBJ2-4
D: TRBD1

DNA: TGTGCCAGCAGTGGTCGGACAGACTACACTGAAGCTTTCTTT
CDR3: CASSGRTDYTEAFF
V: TRBV6-2/TRBV6-3
size: once
J: TRBJ1-1
D: .

DNA: TGTGCCAGCAGTGAAGTTGGGGAAACTACGCAGTATTTT
CDR3: CASSEVGETTQYF
V: TRBV6-1
size: .
J: TRBJ2-3
D: .

DNA: TGTGCCAGCGACACGACAAAGTTT
CDR3: CASDTTKF
V: TRBV7-8
size: .
J: TRBJ1-1
D: .

DNA: TGTGCCAGCAGACCAGGGTTCTTCAGCAATCAGCCCCAGCATTTT
CDR3: CASRPGFFSNQPQHF
V: TRBV5-8
size: .
J: TRBJ1-5
D: .

DNA: TGTGCCAGCAGCTTATTCATCGCTAGCGGGAGCTTTGAGACCCAGTACTTC
CDR3: CASSLFIASGSFETQYF
V: TRBV7-9
size: .
J: TRBJ2-5
D: TRBD2

DNA: TGCGCCAGCAGCCTAAGACTAGCGGGAGTAGACGAGCAGTACTTC
CDR3: CASSLRLAGVDEQYF
V: TRBV5-1
size: .
J: TRBJ2-7
D: TRBD2

DNA: TGTGCCAGCAGCTTGGGCGGGAGGGCCGAAGAGACCCAGTACTTC
CDR3: CASSLGGRAEETQYF
V: TRBV11-3
size: .
J: TRBJ2-5
D: TRBD2

DNA: TGTGCCACCAGTGTTGCAGGTATGGGGGGAGCTTTCTTT
CDR3: CATSVAGMGGAFF
V: TRBV24-1
size: .
J: TRBJ1-1
D: .

DNA: TGTGCCAGCAGTAGGGACGGTGTAAGATCTGAAGCTTTCTTT
CDR3: CASSRDGVRSEAFF
V: TRBV6-5
size: .
J: TRBJ1-1
D: .

DNA: TGTGCCAGCAACGTGGGCTGGGAAAGCACTGAAGCTTTCTTT
CDR3: CASNVGWESTEAFF
V: TRBV6-5
size: .
J: TRBJ1-1
D: .

DNA: TGTGCCAGCAGCTCGGAAGCCGGACTAGCGGGTTGGACCGGGGAGCTGTTTTTT
CDR3: CASSSEAGLAGWTGELFF
V: TRBV7-9
size: .
J: TRBJ2-2
D: TRBD2

DNA: TGTGCCAGCAGTTACACCAGGGGGCGAGCCAACGTCCTGACTTTC
CDR3: CASSYTRGRANVLTF
V: TRBV6-5
size: .
J: TRBJ2-6
D: TRBD1

DNA: TGTGCCAGCAGACTGAATAGCGGGGACGAGCAGTTCTTC
CDR3: CASRLNSGDEQFF
V: TRBV27
size: .
J: TRBJ2-1
D: TRBD2

DNA: TGTGCCAGCAGCTTTAGGGGTCTCTCCTACAATGAGCAGTTCTTC
CDR3: CASSFRGLSYNEQFF
V: TRBV11-2
size: .
J: TRBJ2-1
D: .

DNA: TGTGCCATCAGTGAGTCCTGGGGGGAGAACACTGAAGCTTTCTTT
CDR3: CAISESWGENTEAFF
V: TRBV10-3
size: .
J: TRBJ1-1
D: .

DNA: TGCAGCGCACTAAAGGGGGCGCTTAATGGCTACACCTTC
CDR3: CSALKGALNGYTF
V: TRBV29-1
size: .
J: TRBJ1-2
D: TRBD1

DNA: TGTGCCAGCTCACCCCGACAGGGGCCATACTACGAGCAGTACTTC
CDR3: CASSPRQGPYYEQYF
V: TRBV18
size: once
J: TRBJ2-7
D: TRBD1

DNA: TGTGCCAGCTCTCCGGTAGGTGGAATGCTACAAGAGACCCAGTACTTC
CDR3: CASSPVGGMLQETQYF
V: TRBV18
size: .
J: TRBJ2-5
D: .